Listed below are T cell receptor beta chains from one sample, sequenced in a study of CD8 T cells in ankylosing spondylitis. One entry per CDR3 protein, called by TCRdb with MiXCR from the 5' RACE reads. Of approximately 150,000 distinct CDR3 sequences listed, approximately 17% are singletons. The source material was blood, either unsorted or a sorted T cell fraction (not recorded which). These receptors came from a male donor with ankylosing spondylitis. CDR3s include the opening cysteine and the closing phenylalanine or tryptophan. The D gene is left open where the match is weak. Part of the rows lack a size; the others show once, few, many or a class for expanded clones.

j_call | cdr3_length | v_call | clone_size | d_call | cdr3_nt | cdr3_aa
TRBJ1-3 | 14 | TRBV6-5 | . | . | TGTGCCAGCAGTTTCGACAGGTCTGGAAACACCATATATTTT | CASSFDRSGNTIYF
TRBJ2-7 | 15 | TRBV7-9 | . | . | TGTGCCAGCAGCTTAGTTGCCGGGAAGAGGGCCGAGCAGTACTTC | CASSLVAGKRAEQYF
TRBJ2-7 | 15 | TRBV5-4 | . | TRBD1 | TGTGCCAGCAGCTCGGGACAGGGGGGCCCCTACGAGCAGTACTTC | CASSSGQGGPYEQYF
TRBJ2-5 | 15 | TRBV5-6 | . | . | TGTGCCAGCAGCTTGAACCGATTGGTCGGGGAGACCCAGTACTTC | CASSLNRLVGETQYF
TRBJ2-7 | 17 | TRBV27 | few | TRBD1 | TGTGCCAGCAGTTCAGACCTGGGGACAGGACTTGGCTACGAGCAGTACTTC | CASSSDLGTGLGYEQYF
TRBJ1-2 | 14 | TRBV29-1 | . | . | TGCAGCGTTGTGGGCTCGGACGGGGCCGGGGGCTACACCTTC | CSVVGSDGAGGYTF
TRBJ1-1 | 12 | TRBV2 | . | . | TGTGCCAGCAGTGACTATAACGGATCGGCTTTCTTT | CASSDYNGSAFF
TRBJ2-2 | 13 | TRBV9 | . | . | TGTGCCAGCAGGGGTACAGGCACCGGGGAGCTGTTTTTT | CASRGTGTGELFF
TRBJ2-4 | 13 | TRBV14 | . | . | TGTGCCAGCAGCCAAGATTGGGGAGACATTCAGTACTTC | CASSQDWGDIQYF
TRBJ2-3 | 16 | TRBV5-6 | . | TRBD1 | TGTGCCAGCAGCTTTGCCGGGACAGGACCCACAGATACGCAGTATTTT | CASSFAGTGPTDTQYF
TRBJ1-1 | 15 | TRBV16 | . | TRBD1 | TGTGCCAGCAGCCAGAGACAGGGGACTGGAGGTGAAGCTTTCTTT | CASSQRQGTGGEAFF
TRBJ2-1 | 15 | TRBV28 | . | TRBD2 | TGTGCCAGCATGGGGGAGGGGACCTCGCAGAATGAGCAGTTCTTC | CASMGEGTSQNEQFF
TRBJ2-1 | 15 | TRBV24-1 | . | . | TGTGCCACCAGTGATTGGGCAGGTACCTACAATGAGCAGTTCTTC | CATSDWAGTYNEQFF
TRBJ2-7 | 14 | TRBV7-9 | once | . | TGTGCCAGCAGCTCTGGACAGCTGGGCTACGAGCAGTACTTC | CASSSGQLGYEQYF
TRBJ2-1 | 13 | TRBV24-1 | . | TRBD2 | TGTGCCACCTTAGCGGGAGGTTCTAATGAGCAGTTCTTC | CATLAGGSNEQFF
TRBJ2-7 | 15 | TRBV4-1 | once | TRBD2 | TGCGCCAGCAGCCACCGACTAGCGGGAGGCTACGAGCAGTACTTC | CASSHRLAGGYEQYF
TRBJ2-1 | 14 | TRBV29-1 | many | . | TGCAGCTTTAGCGGTAGAGGCACCTACAATGAGCAGTTCTTC | CSFSGRGTYNEQFF
TRBJ1-1 | 13 | TRBV12-3/TRBV12-4 | few | TRBD1 | TGTGCCAGCAGTTTTCGACAGGGGGCTGAAGCTTTCTTT | CASSFRQGAEAFF
TRBJ2-1 | 15 | TRBV9 | many | . | TGTGCCAGCAGCGTAGGTCCACCCTCCTACAATGAGCAGTTCTTC | CASSVGPPSYNEQFF
TRBJ2-1 | 15 | TRBV29-1 | many | . | TGCAGCGTTGTAGGGATACTAGGATCCTACAATGAGCAGTTCTTC | CSVVGILGSYNEQFF
TRBJ1-2 | 14 | TRBV6-1 | . | . | TGTGCCAGCACCCAAACAACTGGGGTTTTTGGCTACACCTTC | CASTQTTGVFGYTF
TRBJ1-3 | 10 | TRBV12-3/TRBV12-4 | many | . | TGTGCCAGCAGTGGAAACACCATATATTTT | CASSGNTIYF
TRBJ2-1 | 12 | TRBV7-3 | . | . | TGTGCCAGCAGTTACATAGGGACTGAGCAGTTCTTC | CASSYIGTEQFF
TRBJ2-1 | 15 | TRBV7-9 | . | . | TGTGCCAGCAGCCAGGACAAGAGCTCCTACAATGAGCAGTTCTTC | CASSQDKSSYNEQFF
TRBJ2-3 | 15 | TRBV4-3 | many | TRBD1 | TGCGCCAGCAGACCAGGGGGCGCCGGCACAGATACGCAGTATTTT | CASRPGGAGTDTQYF
TRBJ1-5 | 16 | TRBV20-1 | few | TRBD1 | TGCAGTGCGATACAGAGGGGCAGGGGGATTAATCAGCCCCAGCATTTT | CSAIQRGRGINQPQHF
TRBJ2-7 | 12 | TRBV20-1 | few | . | TGCAGTGCTAGAGATCGGGATTGGGAGCAGTACTTC | CSARDRDWEQYF
TRBJ1-1 | 11 | TRBV12-3/TRBV12-4 | . | . | TGTGCCAGCAGTTTTGGCGCTGAAGCTTTCTTT | CASSFGAEAFF
TRBJ1-1 | 16 | TRBV4-1 | few | TRBD1 | TGCGCCAGCAGCCAACAAACGAGGGGGCCGGACACTGAAGCTTTCTTT | CASSQQTRGPDTEAFF
TRBJ1-1 | 15 | TRBV21-1 | . | . | TGTGCCAGCAGCAAAGGGGACAGGGGGTGGACTGAAGCTTTCTTT | CASSKGDRGWTEAFF
TRBJ2-7 | 12 | TRBV29-1 | few | TRBD2 | TGCAGCGGGGGGACTAGGGCCTACGAGCAGTACTTC | CSGGTRAYEQYF
TRBJ1-1 | 12 | TRBV2 | . | . | TGTGCCAGCGGTCAGGGATTGACTGAAGCTTTCTTT | CASGQGLTEAFF
TRBJ2-7 | 15 | TRBV4-2 | . | TRBD2 | TGTGCCAGCAGCCAAGACGGACTAGCGGGAGTCGAGCAGTACTTC | CASSQDGLAGVEQYF
TRBJ2-1 | 14 | TRBV20-1 | . | TRBD2 | TGCAGTGCTACAGGACTAGCGGATAACAATGAGCAGTTCTTC | CSATGLADNNEQFF
TRBJ2-1 | 15 | TRBV11-2 | few | TRBD1 | TGTGCCAGCAGCTTAGGTAGACAGGGGGCGCGTGAGCAGTTCTTC | CASSLGRQGAREQFF
TRBJ2-7 | 18 | TRBV20-1 | . | . | TGCAGTGCTAGAAAGATGGACAGCCACGAAGGTTATACTTACGAGCAGTACTTC | CSARKMDSHEGYTYEQYF
TRBJ2-3 | 14 | TRBV25-1 | few | TRBD1 | TGTGCCAGCGAAACGACAGGGGGCCCAGATACGCAGTATTTT | CASETTGGPDTQYF
TRBJ2-7 | 13 | TRBV20-1 | few | TRBD1 | TGCAGTGCTGGGGACAGCAGTCCCTACGAGCAGTACTTC | CSAGDSSPYEQYF
TRBJ1-2 | 15 | TRBV10-3 | . | . | TGTGCCATCAGCACATTCCAGGGAAAGGACTATGGCTACACCTTC | CAISTFQGKDYGYTF
TRBJ2-5 | 15 | TRBV3-1 | . | . | TGTGCCAGCAGCCCTGGAGGGCCTGTCCAAGAGACCCAGTACTTC | CASSPGGPVQETQYF
TRBJ2-2 | 16 | TRBV12-3/TRBV12-4 | many | TRBD2 | TGTGCCAGCAGTTCTCGACTAGCGGGAGATGCCGGGGAGCTGTTTTTT | CASSSRLAGDAGELFF
TRBJ2-1 | 14 | TRBV4-1 | . | TRBD1 | TGCGCCAGCAGCCAAGGCGGGACAGGGGGTAGCCAGTTCTTC | CASSQGGTGGSQFF
TRBJ1-3 | 15 | TRBV9 | few | . | TGTGCCAGCAGCGTAGAAGGGTTGGGTGGAAACACCATATATTTT | CASSVEGLGGNTIYF
TRBJ2-5 | 16 | TRBV4-1 | . | TRBD2 | TGCGCCAGCAGCCAAGCCCTAGCGGGCTATCGGGAGACCCAGTACTTC | CASSQALAGYRETQYF
TRBJ1-5 | 16 | TRBV27 | few | . | TGTGCCAGCAGTTTATCTCGGTCCCTTAGCAATCAGCCCCAGCATTTT | CASSLSRSLSNQPQHF
TRBJ2-7 | 16 | TRBV7-9 | once | TRBD1 | TGTGCCAGCAGCTCCCTTGGTGGGACAGGGGACCACGAGCAGTACTTC | CASSSLGGTGDHEQYF
TRBJ2-2 | 13 | TRBV7-9 | . | . | TGTGCCCTGTTACGTCCAAACACCGGGGAGCTGTTTTTT | CALLRPNTGELFF
TRBJ2-7 | 10 | TRBV12-5 | many | . | TGTGCTAGTGGTCAATACGAGCAGTACTTC | CASGQYEQYF
TRBJ2-7 | 15 | TRBV3-1 | . | TRBD2 | TGTGCCAGCAGCCCCTGGACAGCGGGAGAGGGCGAGCAGTACTTC | CASSPWTAGEGEQYF
TRBJ2-7 | 15 | TRBV4-1 | many | TRBD1 | TGCGCCAGCAGCCAAGTCCCGGGACAGGGTAACGAGCAGTACTTC | CASSQVPGQGNEQYF
TRBJ1-5 | 13 | TRBV12-5 | . | . | TGTGCTAGTGGTCACGGTAGCAATCAGCCCCAGCATTTT | CASGHGSNQPQHF
TRBJ2-7 | 15 | TRBV14 | few | . | TGTGCCAGCAGCCCCGGTTGGGGTCGCACCTACGAGCAGTACTTC | CASSPGWGRTYEQYF
TRBJ2-1 | 16 | TRBV28 | . | . | TGTGCCAGCAGTTTACCTACAAAGGGACCAGACAATGAGCAGTTCTTC | CASSLPTKGPDNEQFF